This T cell receptor beta chain appears in the sequencing data of a study of cytotoxic CD8 clonotypes in ibrutinib-treated CLL. TCRdb keeps only in-frame clones here, not all; method: immunoSEQ multiplex PCR. The data show about 160,000 clones, 81% seen once. Trimming cost V 2 bases and J 0 bases, with 12 bases left between them. This CDR3 contains 16 residues. Germline V CDR1 and CDR2: MNHEY, SMNVEV (reference sequence). The chain joins TRBV27 to TRBJ2-3, with D possibly being TRBD2 (6 bases). The sequence was obtained from a human donor with chronic lymphocytic leukemia. Sequenced here: PBMCs, sampled after 12 months of ibrutinib treatment. The CDR3 bases are TGTGCCAGCAGTTTAATACCTAGCGTTAGCACAGATACGCAGTATTTT. Translation: CASSLIPSVSTDTQYF.